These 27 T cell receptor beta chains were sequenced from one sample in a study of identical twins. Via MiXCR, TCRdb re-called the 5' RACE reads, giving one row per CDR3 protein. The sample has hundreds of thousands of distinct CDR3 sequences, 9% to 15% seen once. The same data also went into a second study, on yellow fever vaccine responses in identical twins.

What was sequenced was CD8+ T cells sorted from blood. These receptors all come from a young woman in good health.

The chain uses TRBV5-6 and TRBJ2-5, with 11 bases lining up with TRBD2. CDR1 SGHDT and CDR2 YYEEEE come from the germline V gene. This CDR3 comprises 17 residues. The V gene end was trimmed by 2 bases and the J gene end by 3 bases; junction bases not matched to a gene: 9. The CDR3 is CASSFSPLLAGEETQYF. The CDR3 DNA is TGTGCCAGCAGCTTTTCCCCTCTACTAGCGGGAGAAGAGACCCAGTACTTC.

In DNA, the CDR3 is TGTGCCAGCACTCGGGACAGGGGTACAGATACGCAGTATTTT. Protein sequence: CASTRDRGTDTQYF. The genes are TRBV28 and TRBJ2-3, with 10 bases lining up with TRBD1. Trimming cost V 7 bases and J 3 bases; bases outside gene matches: 4. The CDR3 covers 14 residues. Germline V gene data show CDR1 as MDHEN and CDR2 as SYDVKM. The full variable domain, rest sourced from reference TRBV28 and TRBJ2-3, is DVKVTQSSRYLVKRTGEKVFLECVQDMDHENMFWYRQDPGLGLRLIYFSYDVKMKEKGDIPEGYSVSREKKERFSLILESASTNQTSMYLCASTRDRGTDTQYFGPGTRLTVL.

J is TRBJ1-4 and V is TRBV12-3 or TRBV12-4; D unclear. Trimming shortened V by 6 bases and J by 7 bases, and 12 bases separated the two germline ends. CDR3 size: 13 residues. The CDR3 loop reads CASSRRAGEKLFF. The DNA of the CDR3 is TGTGCCAGCAGCCGAAGAGCTGGTGAAAAACTGTTTTTT.

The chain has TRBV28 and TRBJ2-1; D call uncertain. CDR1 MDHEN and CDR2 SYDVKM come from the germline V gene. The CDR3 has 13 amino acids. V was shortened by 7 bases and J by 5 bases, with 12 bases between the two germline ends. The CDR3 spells CASKRTVDNEQFF. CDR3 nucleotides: TGTGCCAGCAAACGGACCGTGGACAATGAGCAGTTCTTC.

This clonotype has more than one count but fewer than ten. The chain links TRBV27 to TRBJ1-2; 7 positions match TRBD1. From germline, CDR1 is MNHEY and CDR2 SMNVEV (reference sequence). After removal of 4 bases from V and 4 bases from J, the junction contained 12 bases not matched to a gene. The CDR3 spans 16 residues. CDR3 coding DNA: TGTGCCAGCAGTTCGCTGGGACAGACTCTAATCTATGGCTACACCTTC. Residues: CASSSLGQTLIYGYTF.

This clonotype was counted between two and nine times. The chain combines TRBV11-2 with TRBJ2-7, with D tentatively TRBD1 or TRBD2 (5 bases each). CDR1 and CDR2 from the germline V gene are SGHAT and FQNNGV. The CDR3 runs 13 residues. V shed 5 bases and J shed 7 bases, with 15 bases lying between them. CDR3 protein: CASSPGARLEQYV. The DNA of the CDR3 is TGTGCCAGCAGCCCCGGGGCGAGGCTGGAGCAGTACGTC.

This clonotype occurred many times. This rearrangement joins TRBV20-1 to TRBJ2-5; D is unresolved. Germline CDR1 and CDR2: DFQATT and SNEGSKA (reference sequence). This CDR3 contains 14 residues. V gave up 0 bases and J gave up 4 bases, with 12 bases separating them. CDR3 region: CSARDGSHSETQYF. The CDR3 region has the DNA TGCAGTGCTAGAGATGGCTCCCACTCAGAGACCCAGTACTTC.

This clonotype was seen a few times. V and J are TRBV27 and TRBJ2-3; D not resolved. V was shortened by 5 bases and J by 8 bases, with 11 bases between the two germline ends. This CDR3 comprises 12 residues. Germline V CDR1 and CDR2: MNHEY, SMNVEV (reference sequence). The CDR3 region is CASSPGVGTQYF. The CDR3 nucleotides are TGTGCCAGCAGTCCCGGAGTTGGTACGCAGTATTTT.

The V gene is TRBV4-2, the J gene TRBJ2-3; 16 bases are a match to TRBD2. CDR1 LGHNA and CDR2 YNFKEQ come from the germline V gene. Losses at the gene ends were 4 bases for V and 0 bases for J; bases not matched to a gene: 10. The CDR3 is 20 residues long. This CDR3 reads CASSLSGLAGGLSSTDTQYF. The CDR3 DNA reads TGTGCCAGCAGCCTATCGGGACTAGCGGGGGGGCTCTCTAGCACAGATACGCAGTATTTT.

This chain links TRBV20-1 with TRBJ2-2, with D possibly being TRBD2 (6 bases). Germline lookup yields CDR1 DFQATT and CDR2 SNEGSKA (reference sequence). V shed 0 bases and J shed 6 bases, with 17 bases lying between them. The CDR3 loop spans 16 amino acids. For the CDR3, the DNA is TGCAGTGCTAGAGATCTTCACGGGAGAGATGCCGGGGAGCTGTTTTTT. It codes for CSARDLHGRDAGELFF.

The CDR3 sequence: CASSYSQGGGETQYF. The CDR3 DNA reads TGTGCCAGCAGTTACTCCCAGGGAGGTGGGGAGACCCAGTACTTC. This chain links TRBV6-5 with TRBJ2-5, with D possibly matching TRBD2 (6 bases). Trimming took off 0 bases at V and 5 bases at J, with 13 bases between the two ends. CDR1 and CDR2 (germline): MNHEY, SVGAGI. CDR3 length equals 15 residues.

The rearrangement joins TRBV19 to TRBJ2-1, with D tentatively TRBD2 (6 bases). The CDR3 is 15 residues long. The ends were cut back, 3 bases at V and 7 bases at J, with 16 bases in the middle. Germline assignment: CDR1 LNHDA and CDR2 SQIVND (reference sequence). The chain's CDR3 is CASSIYGSIGNEQFF. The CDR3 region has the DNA TGTGCCAGTAGTATTTACGGGAGTATTGGAAATGAGCAGTTCTTC.

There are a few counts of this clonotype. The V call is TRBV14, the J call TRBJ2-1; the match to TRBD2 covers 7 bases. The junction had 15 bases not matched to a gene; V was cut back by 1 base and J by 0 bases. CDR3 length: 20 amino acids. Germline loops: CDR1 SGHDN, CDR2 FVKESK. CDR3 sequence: CASSQAAERDYQTSYNEQFF. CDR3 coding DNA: TGTGCCAGCAGCCAAGCCGCCGAACGGGACTACCAGACCTCCTACAATGAGCAGTTCTTC.

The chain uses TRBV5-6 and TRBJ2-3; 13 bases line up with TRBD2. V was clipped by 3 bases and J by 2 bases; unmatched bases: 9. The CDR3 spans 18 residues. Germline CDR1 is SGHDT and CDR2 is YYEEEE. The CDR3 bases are TGTGCCAGCAGCTCGGGGACTAGCGGGGCCTTTCCCACAGATACGCAGTATTTT. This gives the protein CASSSGTSGAFPTDTQYF.

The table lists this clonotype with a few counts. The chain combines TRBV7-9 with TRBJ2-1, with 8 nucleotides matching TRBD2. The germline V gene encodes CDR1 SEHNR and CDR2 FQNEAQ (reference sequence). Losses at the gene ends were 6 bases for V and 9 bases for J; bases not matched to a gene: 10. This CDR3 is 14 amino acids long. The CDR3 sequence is CASSGLAGGTEQFF. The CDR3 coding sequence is TGTGCCAGCAGTGGACTAGCTGGGGGCACTGAGCAGTTCTTC. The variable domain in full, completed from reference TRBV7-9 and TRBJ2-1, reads DTGVSQNPRHKITKRGQNVTFRCDPISEHNRLYWYRQTLGQGPEFLTYFQNEAQLEKSRLLSDRFSAERPKGSFSTLEIQRTEQGDSAMYLCASSGLAGGTEQFFGPGTRLTVL.

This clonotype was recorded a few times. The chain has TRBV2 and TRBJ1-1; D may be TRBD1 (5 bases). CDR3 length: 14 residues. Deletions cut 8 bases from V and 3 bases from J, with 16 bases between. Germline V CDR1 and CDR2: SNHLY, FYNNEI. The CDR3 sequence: CASDIDRYDTEAFF. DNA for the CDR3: TGTGCCAGCGACATCGACAGATATGACACTGAAGCTTTCTTT.

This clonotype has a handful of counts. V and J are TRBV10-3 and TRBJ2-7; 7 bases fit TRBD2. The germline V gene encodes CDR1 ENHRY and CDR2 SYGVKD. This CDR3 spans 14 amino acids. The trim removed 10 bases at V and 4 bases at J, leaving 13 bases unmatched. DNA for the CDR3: TGTGCCACACCGGGACTACTCCCGGAGTACGAGCAGTACGTC. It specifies CATPGLLPEYEQYV.

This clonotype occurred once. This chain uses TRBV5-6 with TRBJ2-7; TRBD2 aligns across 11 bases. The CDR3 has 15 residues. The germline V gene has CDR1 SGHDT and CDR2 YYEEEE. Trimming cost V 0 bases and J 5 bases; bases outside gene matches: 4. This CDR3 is CASSLDIAGGDEQYF. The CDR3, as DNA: TGTGCCAGCAGCTTGGATATAGCGGGAGGGGACGAGCAGTACTTC.

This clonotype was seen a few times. CDR3 bases: TGTGCCAGCACCCCGGCGGGACAGATCTACGAGCAGTACGTC. Its protein product is CASTPAGQIYEQYV. The chain is built from TRBV6-2 or TRBV6-3 and TRBJ2-7; D possibly corresponds to TRBD1 (7 bases). CDR1 is MNHEY, CDR2 SVGEGT, per germline. This CDR3 contains 14 residues. The ends were cut back, 7 bases at V and 3 bases at J, with 16 bases in the middle.

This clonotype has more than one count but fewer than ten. CDR3 in amino acids: CSASTGASSSGANVLTF. The DNA for the CDR3 is TGCAGTGCTAGTACAGGGGCGTCCAGCTCTGGGGCCAACGTCCTGACTTTC. The genes are TRBV20-1 and TRBJ2-6; 7 bases map to TRBD1. V lost 3 bases to trimming and J lost 0 bases; unmatched junction nucleotides: 8. The CDR3 is 17 amino acids. Germline V gene lookup returns CDR1 DFQATT and CDR2 SNEGSKA (reference sequence).

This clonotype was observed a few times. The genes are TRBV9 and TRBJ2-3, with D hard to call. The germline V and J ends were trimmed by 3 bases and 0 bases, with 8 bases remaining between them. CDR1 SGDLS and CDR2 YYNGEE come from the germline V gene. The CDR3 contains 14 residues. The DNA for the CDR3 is TGTGCCAGCAGCGAACCGGACAGCACAGATACGCAGTATTTT. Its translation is CASSEPDSTDTQYF. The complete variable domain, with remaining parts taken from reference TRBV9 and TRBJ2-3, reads DSGVTQTPKHLITATGQRVTLRCSPRSGDLSVYWYQQSLDQGLQFLIQYYNGEERAKGNILERFSAQQFPDLHSELNLSSLELGDSALYFCASSEPDSTDTQYFGPGTRLTVL.

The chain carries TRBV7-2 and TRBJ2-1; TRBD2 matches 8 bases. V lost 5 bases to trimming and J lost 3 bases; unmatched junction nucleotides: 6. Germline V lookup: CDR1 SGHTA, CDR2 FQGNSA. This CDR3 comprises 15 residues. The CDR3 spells CASSARRGGYNEQFF. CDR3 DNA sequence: TGTGCCAGCAGCGCCAGACGGGGGGGCTACAATGAGCAGTTCTTC.

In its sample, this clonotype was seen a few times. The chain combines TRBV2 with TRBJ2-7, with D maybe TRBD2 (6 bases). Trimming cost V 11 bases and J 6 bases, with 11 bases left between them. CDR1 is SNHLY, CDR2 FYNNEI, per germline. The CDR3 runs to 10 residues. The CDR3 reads CASSGFEQYF. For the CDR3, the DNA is TGTGCCTCGAGCGGGTTCGAGCAGTACTTC.

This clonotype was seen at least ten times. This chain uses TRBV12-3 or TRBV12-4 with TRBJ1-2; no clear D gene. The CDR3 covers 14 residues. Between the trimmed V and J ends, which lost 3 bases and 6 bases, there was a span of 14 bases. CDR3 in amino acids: CASSFTPEADGYTF. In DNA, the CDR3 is TGTGCCAGCAGTTTTACCCCCGAAGCGGATGGCTACACCTTC.

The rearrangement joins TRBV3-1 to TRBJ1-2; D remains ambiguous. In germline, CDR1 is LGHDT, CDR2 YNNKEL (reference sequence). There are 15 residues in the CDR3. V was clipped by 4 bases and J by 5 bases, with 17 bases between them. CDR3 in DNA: TGTGCCAGCAGCCCCAGCGGATGGGCATCTTATGGCTACACCTTC. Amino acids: CASSPSGWASYGYTF.

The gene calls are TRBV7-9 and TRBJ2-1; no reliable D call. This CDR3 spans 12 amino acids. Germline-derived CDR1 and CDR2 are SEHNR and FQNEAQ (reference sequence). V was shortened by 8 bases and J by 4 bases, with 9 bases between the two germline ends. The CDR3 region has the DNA TGTGCCAGCGGCGGAGTGTACAATGAGCAGTTCTTC. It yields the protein CASGGVYNEQFF.

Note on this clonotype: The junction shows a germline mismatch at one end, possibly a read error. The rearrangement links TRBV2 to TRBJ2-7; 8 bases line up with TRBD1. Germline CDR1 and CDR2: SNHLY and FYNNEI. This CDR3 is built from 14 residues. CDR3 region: CASSEGGTGYEQYF. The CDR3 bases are TGTGCCAGCAGCGAAGGTGGGACAGGCTACGAGCAGTACTTC.